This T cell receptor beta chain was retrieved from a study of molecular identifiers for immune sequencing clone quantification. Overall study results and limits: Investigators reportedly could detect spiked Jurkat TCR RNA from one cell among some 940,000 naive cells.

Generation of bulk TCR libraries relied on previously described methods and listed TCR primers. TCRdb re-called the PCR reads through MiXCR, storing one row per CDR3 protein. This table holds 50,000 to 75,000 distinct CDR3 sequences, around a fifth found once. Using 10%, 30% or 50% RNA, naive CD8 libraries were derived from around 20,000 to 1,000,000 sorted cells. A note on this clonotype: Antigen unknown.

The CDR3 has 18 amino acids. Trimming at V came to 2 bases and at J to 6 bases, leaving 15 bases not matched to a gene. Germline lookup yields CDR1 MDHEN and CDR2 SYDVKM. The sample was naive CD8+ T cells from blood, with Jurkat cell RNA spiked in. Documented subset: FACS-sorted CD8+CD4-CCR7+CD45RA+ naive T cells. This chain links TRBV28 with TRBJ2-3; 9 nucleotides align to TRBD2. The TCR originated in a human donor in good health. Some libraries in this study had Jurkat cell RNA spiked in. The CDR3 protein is CASSLNLRLAGRGDTQYF. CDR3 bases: TGTGCCAGCAGTTTAAATCTCCGCCTAGCGGGAAGGGGCGATACGCAGTATTTT.